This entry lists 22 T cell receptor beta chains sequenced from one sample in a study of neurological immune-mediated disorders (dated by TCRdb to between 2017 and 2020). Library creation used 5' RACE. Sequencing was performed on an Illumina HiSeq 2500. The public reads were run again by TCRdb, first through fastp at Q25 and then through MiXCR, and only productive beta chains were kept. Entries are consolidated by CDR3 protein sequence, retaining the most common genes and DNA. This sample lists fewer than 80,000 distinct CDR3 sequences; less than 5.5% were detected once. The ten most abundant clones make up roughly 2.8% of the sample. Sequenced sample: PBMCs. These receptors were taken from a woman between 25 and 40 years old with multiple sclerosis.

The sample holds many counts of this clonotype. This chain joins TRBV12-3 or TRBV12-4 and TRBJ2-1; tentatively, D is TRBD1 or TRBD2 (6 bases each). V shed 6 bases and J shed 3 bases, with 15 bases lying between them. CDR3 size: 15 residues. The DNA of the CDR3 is TGTGCCAGCAGCCCGGGGGCGGGGTACTACAATGAGCAGTTCTTC. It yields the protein CASSPGAGYYNEQFF.

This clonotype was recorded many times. For the CDR3, the DNA is TGCGCCAGCAGCTTGGCCTGGGGTGGGGATGAGCAGTTCTTC. Its protein is CASSLAWGGDEQFF. This chain uses TRBV5-1 with TRBJ2-1; D gene ambiguous. Germline CDR1 is SGHRS and CDR2 is YFSETQ. The CDR3 runs 14 residues. V lost 0 bases and J lost 8, with 12 bases in between.

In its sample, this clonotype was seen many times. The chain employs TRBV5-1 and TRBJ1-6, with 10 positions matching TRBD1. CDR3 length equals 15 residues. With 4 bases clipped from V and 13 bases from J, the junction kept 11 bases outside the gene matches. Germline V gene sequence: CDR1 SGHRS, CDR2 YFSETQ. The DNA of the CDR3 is TGCGCCAGCAGCGTGTCCCGGGACAGGGGTACGCCCCTCCACTTT. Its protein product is CASSVSRDRGTPLHF. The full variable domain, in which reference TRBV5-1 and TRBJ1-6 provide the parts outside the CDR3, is KAGVTQTPRYLIKTRGQQVTLSCSPISGHRSVSWYQQTPGQGLQFLFEYFSETQRNKGNFPGRFSGRQFSNSRSEMNVSTLELGDSALYLCASSVSRDRGTPLHFGNGTRLTVT.

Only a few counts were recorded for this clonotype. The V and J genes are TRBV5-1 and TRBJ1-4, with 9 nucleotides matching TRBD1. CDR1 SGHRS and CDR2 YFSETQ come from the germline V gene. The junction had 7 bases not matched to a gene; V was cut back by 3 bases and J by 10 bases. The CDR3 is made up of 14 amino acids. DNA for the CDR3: TGCGCCAGCAGCTCACCGGGACAGGGAGTAAAACTGTTTTTT. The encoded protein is CASSSPGQGVKLFF.

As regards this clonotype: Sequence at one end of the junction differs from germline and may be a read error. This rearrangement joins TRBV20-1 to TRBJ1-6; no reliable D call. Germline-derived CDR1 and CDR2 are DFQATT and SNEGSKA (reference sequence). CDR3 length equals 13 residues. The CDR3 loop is CSAIVRVDSPLNF. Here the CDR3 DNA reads TGCAGTGCTATTGTGCGGGTTGATTCACCCCTCAACTTT.

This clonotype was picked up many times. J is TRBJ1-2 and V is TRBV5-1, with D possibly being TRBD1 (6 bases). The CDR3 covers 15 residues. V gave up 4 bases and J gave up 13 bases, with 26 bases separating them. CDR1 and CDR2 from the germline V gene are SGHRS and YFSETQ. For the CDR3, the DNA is TGCGCCAGCAGCCCGGATGGACAGCCGAACGGGGGGAGCACCTTC. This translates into CASSPDGQPNGGSTF. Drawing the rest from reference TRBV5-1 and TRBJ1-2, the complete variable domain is KAGVTQTPRYLIKTRGQQVTLSCSPISGHRSVSWYQQTPGQGLQFLFEYFSETQRNKGNFPGRFSGRQFSNSRSEMNVSTLELGDSALYLCASSPDGQPNGGSTFGSGTRLTVV.

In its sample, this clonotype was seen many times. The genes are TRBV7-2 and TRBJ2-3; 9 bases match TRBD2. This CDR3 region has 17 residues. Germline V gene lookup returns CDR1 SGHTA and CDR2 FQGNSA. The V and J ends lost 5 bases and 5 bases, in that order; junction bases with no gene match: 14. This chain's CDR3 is CASSDLIAGEGVDTQYF. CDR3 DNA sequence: TGTGCCAGCAGCGACCTTATAGCGGGGGAAGGAGTAGATACGCAGTATTTT. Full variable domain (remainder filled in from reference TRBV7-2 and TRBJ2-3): GAGVSQSPSNKVTEKGKDVELRCDPISGHTALYWYRQSLGQGLEFLIYFQGNSAPDKSGLPSDRFSAERTGGSVSTLTIQRTQQEDSAVYLCASSDLIAGEGVDTQYFGPGTRLTVL.

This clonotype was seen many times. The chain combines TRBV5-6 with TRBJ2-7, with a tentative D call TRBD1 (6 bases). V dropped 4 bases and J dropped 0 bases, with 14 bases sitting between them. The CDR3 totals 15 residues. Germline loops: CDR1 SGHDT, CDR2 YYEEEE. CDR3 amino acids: CASSHRVVPSYEQYF. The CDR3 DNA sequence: TGTGCCAGCAGCCACAGGGTAGTTCCCTCCTACGAGCAGTACTTC.

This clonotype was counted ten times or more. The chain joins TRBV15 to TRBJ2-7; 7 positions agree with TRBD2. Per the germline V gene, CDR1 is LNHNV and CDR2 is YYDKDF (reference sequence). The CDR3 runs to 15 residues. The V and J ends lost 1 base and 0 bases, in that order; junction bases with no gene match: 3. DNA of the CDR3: TGTGCCACCAGCAGAGGACTAGCCTTCTCCTACGAGCAGTACTTC. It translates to CATSRGLAFSYEQYF.

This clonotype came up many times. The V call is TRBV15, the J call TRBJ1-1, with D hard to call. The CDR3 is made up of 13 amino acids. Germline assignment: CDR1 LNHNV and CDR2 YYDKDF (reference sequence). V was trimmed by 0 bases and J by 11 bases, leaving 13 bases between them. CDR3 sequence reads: CATSRDREGLAFF. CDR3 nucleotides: TGTGCCACCAGCAGAGATCGGGAGGGTTTGGCTTTCTTT.

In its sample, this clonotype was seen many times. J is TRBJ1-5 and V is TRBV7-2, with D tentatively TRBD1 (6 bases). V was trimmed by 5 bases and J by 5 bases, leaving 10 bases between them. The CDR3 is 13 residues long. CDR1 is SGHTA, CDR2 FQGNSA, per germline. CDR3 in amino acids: CASSRTVDQPQHF. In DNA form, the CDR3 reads TGTGCCAGCAGCCGGACAGTGGATCAGCCCCAGCATTTT. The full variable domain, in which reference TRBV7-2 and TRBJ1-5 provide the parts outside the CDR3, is GAGVSQSPSNKVTEKGKDVELRCDPISGHTALYWYRQSLGQGLEFLIYFQGNSAPDKSGLPSDRFSAERTGGSVSTLTIQRTQQEDSAVYLCASSRTVDQPQHFGDGTRLSIL.

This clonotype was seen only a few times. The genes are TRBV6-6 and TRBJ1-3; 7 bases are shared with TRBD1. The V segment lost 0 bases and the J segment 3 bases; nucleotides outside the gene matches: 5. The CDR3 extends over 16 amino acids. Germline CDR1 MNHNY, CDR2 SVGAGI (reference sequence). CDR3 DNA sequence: TGTGCCAGCAGTTACTCGACCGGGACAGATGGAAACACCATATATTTT. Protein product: CASSYSTGTDGNTIYF.

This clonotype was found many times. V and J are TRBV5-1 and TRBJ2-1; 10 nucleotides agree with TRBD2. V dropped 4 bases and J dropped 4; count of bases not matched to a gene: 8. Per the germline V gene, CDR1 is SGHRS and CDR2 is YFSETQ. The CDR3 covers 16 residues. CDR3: CASSPGGSGGYNEQFF. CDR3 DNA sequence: TGCGCCAGCAGCCCCGGCGGTAGCGGGGGGTACAATGAGCAGTTCTTC.

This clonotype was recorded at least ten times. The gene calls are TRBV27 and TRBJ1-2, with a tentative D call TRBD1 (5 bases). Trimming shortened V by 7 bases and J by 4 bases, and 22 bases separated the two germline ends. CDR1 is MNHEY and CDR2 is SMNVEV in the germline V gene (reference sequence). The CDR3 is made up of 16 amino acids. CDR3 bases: TGTGCCAGCACCTTTGGCCCGCAGGGTAAGGGCTATGGCTACACCTTC. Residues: CASTFGPQGKGYGYTF.

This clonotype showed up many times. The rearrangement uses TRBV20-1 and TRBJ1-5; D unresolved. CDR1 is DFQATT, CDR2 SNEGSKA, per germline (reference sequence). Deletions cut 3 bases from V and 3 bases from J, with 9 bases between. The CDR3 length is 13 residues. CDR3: CSAREDLNQPQHF. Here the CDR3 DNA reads TGCAGTGCTAGGGAGGATCTCAATCAGCCCCAGCATTTT.

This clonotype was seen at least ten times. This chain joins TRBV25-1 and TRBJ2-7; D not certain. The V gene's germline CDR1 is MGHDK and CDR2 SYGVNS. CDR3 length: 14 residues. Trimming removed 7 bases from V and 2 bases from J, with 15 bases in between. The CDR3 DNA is TGTGCCAGCACCAAACCGTTCCCACCCTACGAGCAGTACTTC. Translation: CASTKPFPPYEQYF.

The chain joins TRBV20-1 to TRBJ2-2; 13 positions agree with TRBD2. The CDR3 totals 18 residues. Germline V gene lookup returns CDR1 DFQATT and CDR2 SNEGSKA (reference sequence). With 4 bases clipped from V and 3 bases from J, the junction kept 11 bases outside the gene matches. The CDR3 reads CSAKLLAGGSKDTGELFF. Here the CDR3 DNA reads TGCAGTGCTAAGCTACTAGCGGGGGGGTCAAAGGACACCGGGGAGCTGTTTTTT.

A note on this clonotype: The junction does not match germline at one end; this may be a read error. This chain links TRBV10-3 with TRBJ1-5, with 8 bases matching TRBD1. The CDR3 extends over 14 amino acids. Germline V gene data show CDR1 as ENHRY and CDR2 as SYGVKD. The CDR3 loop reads CAIKGDRQDQPQNF. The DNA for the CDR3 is TGTGCCATCAAGGGGGACAGGCAGGATCAGCCCCAGAATTTT.

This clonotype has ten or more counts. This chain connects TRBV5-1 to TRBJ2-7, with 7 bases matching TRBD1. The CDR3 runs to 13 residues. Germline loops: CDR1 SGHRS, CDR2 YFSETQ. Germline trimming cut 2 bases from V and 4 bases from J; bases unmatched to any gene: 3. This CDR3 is CASSLKQGYEQYF. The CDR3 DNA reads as TGCGCCAGCAGCTTAAAACAGGGGTACGAGCAGTACTTC. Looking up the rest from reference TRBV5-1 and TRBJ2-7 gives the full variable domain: KAGVTQTPRYLIKTRGQQVTLSCSPISGHRSVSWYQQTPGQGLQFLFEYFSETQRNKGNFPGRFSGRQFSNSRSEMNVSTLELGDSALYLCASSLKQGYEQYFGPGTRLTVT.

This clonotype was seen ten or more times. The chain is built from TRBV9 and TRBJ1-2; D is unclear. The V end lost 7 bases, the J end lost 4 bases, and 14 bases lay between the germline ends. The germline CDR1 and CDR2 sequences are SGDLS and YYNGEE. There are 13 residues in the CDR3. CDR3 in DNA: TGTGCCAGCGCCCCTGCGGAAATCTATGGCTACACCTTC. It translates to CASAPAEIYGYTF.

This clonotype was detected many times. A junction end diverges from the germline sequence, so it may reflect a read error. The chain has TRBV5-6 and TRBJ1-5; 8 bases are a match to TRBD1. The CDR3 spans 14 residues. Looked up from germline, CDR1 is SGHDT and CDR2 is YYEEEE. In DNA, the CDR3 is TGTGCCAGCAGCTTGGGGGACAGGAGTCAGCCCCAGAATTTT. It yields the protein CASSLGDRSQPQNF.

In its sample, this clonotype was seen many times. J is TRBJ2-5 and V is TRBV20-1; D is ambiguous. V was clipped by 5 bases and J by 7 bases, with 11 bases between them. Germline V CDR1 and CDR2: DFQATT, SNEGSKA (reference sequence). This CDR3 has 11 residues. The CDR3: CSAYNVRTQYF. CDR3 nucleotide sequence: TGCAGTGCTTACAACGTCAGGACCCAGTACTTC.